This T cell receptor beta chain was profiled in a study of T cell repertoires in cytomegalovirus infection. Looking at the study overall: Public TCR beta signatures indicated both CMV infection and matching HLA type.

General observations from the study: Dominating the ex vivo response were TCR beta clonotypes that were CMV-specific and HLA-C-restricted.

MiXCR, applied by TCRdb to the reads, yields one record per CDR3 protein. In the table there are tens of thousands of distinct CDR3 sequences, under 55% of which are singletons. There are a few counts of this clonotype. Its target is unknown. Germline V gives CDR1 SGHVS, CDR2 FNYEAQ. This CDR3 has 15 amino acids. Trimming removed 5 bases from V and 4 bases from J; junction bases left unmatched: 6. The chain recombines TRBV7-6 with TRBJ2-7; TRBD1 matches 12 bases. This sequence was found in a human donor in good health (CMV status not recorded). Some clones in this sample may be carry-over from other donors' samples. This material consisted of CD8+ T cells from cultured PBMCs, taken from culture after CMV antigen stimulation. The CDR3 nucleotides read TGTGCCAGCAGCATCGGGACAGGGGGCGGGTACGAGCAGTACTTC. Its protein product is CASSIGTGGGYEQYF.